Sequencing of this T cell receptor beta chain was carried out in a study of blood T cell repertoires in COVID-19. The CDR3 length is 15 residues. V was clipped by 6 bases and J by 5 bases; unmatched bases: 5. In germline, CDR1 is MNHNY, CDR2 SVGAGI (reference sequence). The data were produced by immunoSEQ multiplex PCR, yet TCRdb's version contains in-frame clones alone and is incomplete. Counted here are 50,000 to 70,000 clones, more than 75% occurring once; the ten biggest clones make up about 6.3%. This clone appeared once. V is TRBV6-6 and J is TRBJ1-5, with 12 bases fitting TRBD1. What was sequenced was peripheral blood. The TCR comes from a man aged 60-69 years with active or convalescent COVID-19. CDR3 sequence reads: CASRPGQGAYQPQHF. In DNA, the CDR3 is TGTGCCAGCAGGCCGGGACAGGGGGCCTATCAGCCCCAGCATTTT.